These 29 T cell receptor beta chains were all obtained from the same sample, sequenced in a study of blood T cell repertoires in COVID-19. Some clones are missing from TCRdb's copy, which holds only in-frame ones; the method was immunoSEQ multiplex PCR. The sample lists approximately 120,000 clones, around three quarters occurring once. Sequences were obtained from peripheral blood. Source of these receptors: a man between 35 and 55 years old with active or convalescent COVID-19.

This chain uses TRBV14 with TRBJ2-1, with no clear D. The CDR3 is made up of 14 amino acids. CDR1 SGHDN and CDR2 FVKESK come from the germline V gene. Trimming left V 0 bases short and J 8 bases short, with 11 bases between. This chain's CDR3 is CASSQESGWDEQFF. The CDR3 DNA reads TGTGCCAGCAGCCAAGAGTCCGGGTGGGATGAGCAGTTCTTC.

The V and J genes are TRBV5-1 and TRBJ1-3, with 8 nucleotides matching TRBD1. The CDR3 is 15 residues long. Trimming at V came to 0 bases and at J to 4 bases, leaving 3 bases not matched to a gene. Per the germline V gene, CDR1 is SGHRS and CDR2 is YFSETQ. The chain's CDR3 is CASSLAGDRGNTIYF. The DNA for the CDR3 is TGCGCCAGCAGCTTGGCCGGGGACAGGGGAAACACCATATATTTT.

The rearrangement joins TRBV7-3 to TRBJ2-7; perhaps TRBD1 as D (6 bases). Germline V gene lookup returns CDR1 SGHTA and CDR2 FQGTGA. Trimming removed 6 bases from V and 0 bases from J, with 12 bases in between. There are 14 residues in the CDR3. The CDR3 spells CASSPRDNSYEQYF. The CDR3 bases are TGTGCCAGCAGTCCCCGGGACAACTCCTACGAGCAGTACTTC.

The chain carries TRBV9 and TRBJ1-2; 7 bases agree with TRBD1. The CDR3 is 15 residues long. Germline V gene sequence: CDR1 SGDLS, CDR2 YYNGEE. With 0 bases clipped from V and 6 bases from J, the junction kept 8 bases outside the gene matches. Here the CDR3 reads CASSVDLTGRHGYTF. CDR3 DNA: TGTGCCAGCAGCGTAGATCTGACAGGGCGCCATGGCTACACCTTC.

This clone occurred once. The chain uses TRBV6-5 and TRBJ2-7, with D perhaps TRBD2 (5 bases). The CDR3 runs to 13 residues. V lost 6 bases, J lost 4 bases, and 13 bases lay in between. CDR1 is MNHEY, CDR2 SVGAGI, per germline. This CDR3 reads CASRQDSTYEQYF. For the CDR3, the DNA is TGTGCCAGCAGGCAGGACTCTACTTACGAGCAGTACTTC.

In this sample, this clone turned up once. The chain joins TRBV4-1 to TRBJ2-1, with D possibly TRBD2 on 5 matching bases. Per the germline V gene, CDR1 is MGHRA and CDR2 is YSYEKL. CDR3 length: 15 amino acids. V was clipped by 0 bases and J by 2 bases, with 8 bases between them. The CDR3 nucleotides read TGCGCCAGCAGCCAAGAGGGAGTACCCTACAATGAGCAGTTCTTC. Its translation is CASSQEGVPYNEQFF.

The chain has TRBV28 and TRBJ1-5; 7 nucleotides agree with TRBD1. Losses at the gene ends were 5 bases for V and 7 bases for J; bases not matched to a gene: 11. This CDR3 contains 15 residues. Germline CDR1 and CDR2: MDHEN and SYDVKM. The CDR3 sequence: CASSKRQGSWQPQHF. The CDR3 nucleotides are TGTGCCAGCAGTAAACGACAGGGTTCTTGGCAGCCCCAGCATTTT.

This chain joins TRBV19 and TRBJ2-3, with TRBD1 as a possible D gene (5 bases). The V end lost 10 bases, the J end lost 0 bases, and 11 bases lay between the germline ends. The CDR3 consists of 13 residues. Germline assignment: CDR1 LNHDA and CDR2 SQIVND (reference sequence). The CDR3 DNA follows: TGTGCCACCAGGTCAGGGAGCACAGATACGCAGTATTTT. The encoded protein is CATRSGSTDTQYF.

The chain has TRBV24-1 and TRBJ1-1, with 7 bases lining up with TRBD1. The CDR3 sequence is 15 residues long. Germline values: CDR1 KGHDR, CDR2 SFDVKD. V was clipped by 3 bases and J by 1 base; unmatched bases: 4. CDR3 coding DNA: TGTGCCACCAGTGATGGGGACAGCCGGAACACTGAAGCTTTCTTT. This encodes CATSDGDSRNTEAFF.

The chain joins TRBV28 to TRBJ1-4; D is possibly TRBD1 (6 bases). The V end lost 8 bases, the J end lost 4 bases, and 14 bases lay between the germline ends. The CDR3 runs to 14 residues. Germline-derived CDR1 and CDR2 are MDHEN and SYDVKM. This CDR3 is CASDTSGVNEKLFF. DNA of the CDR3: TGTGCCAGCGATACGTCAGGGGTTAATGAAAAACTGTTTTTT.

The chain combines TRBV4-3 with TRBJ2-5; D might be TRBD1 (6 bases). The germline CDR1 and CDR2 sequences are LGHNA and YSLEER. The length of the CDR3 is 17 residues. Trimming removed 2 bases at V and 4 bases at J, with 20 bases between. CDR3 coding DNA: TGCGCCAGCAGCCAAACAACTTCAAGGGGGAGCGGAGAGACCCAGTACTTC. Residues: CASSQTTSRGSGETQYF.

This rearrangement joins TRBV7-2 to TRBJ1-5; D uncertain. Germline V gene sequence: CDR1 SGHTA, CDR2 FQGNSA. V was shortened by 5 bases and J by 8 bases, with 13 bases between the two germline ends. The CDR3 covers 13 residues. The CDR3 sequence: CASSTRPREPQHF. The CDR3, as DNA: TGTGCCAGCAGCACCCGACCCCGGGAGCCCCAGCATTTT. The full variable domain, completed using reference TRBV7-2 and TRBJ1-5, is GAGVSQSPSNKVTEKGKDVELRCDPISGHTALYWYRQSLGQGLEFLIYFQGNSAPDKSGLPSDRFSAERTGGSVSTLTIQRTQQEDSAVYLCASSTRPREPQHFGDGTRLSIL.

The CDR3 region has the DNA TGTGCCAGCAGTTTATCGGGACACTTCACCGGGGAGCTGTTTTTT. It yields the protein CASSLSGHFTGELFF. The chain recombines TRBV28 with TRBJ2-2, with D tentatively TRBD1 (6 bases). Germline lookup yields CDR1 MDHEN and CDR2 SYDVKM. This CDR3 region has 15 residues. V was cut by 1 base and J by 4 bases, with 10 bases left in between.

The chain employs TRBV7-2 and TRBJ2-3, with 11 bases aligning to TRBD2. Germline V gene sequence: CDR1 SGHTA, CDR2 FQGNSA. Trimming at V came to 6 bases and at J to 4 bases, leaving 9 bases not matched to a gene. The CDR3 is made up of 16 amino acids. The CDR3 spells CASRTSTSGASDTQYF. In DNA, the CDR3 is TGTGCCAGCAGGACCTCGACTAGCGGGGCCTCAGATACGCAGTATTTT.

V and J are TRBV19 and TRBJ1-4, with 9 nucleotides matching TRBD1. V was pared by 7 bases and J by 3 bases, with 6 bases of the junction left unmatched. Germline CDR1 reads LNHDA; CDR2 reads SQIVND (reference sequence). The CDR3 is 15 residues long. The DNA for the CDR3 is TGTGCCAGTACCTCCCGACAGGGGGCTAATGAAAAACTGTTTTTT. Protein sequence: CASTSRQGANEKLFF.

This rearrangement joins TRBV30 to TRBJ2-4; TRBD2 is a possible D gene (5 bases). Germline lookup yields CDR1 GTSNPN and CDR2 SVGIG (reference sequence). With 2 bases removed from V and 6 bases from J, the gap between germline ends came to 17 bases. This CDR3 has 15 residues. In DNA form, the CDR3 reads TGTGCCTGGAGTCCCGGGGTAACTAGTAGAAACATTCAGTACTTC. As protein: CAWSPGVTSRNIQYF.

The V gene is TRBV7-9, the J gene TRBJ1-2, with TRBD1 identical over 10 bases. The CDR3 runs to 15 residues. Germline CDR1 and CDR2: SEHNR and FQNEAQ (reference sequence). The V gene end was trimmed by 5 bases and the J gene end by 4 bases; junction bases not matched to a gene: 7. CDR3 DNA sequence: TGTGCCAGCAGCCTCGGGACAGGGGCGACCTATGGCTACACCTTC. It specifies CASSLGTGATYGYTF. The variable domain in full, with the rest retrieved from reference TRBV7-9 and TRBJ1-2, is DTGVSQNPRHKITKRGQNVTFRCDPISEHNRLYWYRQTLGQGPEFLTYFQNEAQLEKSRLLSDRFSAERPKGSFSTLEIQRTEQGDSAMYLCASSLGTGATYGYTFGSGTRLTVV.

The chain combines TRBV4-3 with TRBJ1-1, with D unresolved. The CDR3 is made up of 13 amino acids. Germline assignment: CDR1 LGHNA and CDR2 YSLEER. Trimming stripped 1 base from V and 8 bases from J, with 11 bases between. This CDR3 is CASSQVLAIEAFF. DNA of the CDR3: TGCGCCAGCAGCCAAGTTTTGGCCATCGAAGCTTTCTTT.

DNA for the CDR3: TGTGCCAGCTCACCGCGGGAGGGCACTGAAGCTTTCTTT. Its translation is CASSPREGTEAFF. The chain is built from TRBV18 and TRBJ1-1, with D unresolved. Germline-derived CDR1 and CDR2 are KGHSH and LQKENI. Trimming stripped 3 bases from V and 4 bases from J, with 9 bases between. There are 13 residues in the CDR3.

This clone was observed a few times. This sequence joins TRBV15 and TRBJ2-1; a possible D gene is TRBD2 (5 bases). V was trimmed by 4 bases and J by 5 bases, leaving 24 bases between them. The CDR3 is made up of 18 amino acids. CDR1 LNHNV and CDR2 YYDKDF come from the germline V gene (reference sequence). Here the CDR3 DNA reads TGTGCCACCAGCAACACGCGGGCCCCCTCGAAGGTGAACAATGAGCAGTTCTTC. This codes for CATSNTRAPSKVNNEQFF.

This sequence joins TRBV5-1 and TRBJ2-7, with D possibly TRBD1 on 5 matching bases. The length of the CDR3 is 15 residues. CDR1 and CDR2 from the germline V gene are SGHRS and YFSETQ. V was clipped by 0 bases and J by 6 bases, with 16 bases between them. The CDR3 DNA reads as TGCGCCAGCAGCTTGGATTGGGGCCCCCTGATCGAGCAGTACTTC. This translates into CASSLDWGPLIEQYF.

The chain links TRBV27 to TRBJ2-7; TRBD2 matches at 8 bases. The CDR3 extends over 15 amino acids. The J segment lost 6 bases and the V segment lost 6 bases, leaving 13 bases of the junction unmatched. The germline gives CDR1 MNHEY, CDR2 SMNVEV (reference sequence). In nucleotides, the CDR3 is TGTGCCAGCAGCTACACTAGCGGTTACGCAGGCGAGCAGTACTTC. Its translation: CASSYTSGYAGEQYF.

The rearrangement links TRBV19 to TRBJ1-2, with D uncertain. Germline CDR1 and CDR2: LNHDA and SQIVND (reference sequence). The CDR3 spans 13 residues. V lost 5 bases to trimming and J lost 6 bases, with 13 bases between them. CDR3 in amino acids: CASSPPGGHGYTF. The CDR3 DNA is TGTGCCAGTAGTCCGCCGGGAGGGCATGGCTACACCTTC.

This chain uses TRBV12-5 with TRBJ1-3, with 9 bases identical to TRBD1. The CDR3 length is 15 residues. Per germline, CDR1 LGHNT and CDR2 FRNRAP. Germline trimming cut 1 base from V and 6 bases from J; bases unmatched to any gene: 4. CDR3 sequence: CASGLGQGEKNTIYF. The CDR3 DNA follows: TGTGCTAGTGGTTTGGGACAGGGGGAAAAAAACACCATATATTTT.

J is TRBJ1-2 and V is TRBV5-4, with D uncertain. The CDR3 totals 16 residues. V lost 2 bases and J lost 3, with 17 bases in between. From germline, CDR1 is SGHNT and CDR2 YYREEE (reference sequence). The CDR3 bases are TGTGCCAGCAGCTTTGGTGGGGAGTGGGTGGACTATGGCTACACCTTC. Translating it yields CASSFGGEWVDYGYTF. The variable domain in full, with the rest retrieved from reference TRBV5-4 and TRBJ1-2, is ETGVTQSPTHLIKTRGQQVTLRCSSQSGHNTVSWYQQALGQGPQFIFQYYREEENGRGNFPPRFSGLQFPNYSSELNVNALELDDSALYLCASSFGGEWVDYGYTFGSGTRLTVV.

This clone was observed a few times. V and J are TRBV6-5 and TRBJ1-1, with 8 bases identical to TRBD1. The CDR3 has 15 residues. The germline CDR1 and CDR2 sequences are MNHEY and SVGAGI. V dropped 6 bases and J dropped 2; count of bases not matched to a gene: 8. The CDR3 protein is CASRSPGQANTEAFF. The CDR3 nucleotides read TGTGCCAGCAGGTCCCCGGGACAGGCAAACACTGAAGCTTTCTTT.

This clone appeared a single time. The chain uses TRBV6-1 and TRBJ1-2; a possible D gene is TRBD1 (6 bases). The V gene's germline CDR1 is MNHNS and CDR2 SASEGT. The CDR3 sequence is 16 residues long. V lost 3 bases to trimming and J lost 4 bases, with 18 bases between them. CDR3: CASSDTGRGFSYGYTF. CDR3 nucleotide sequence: TGTGCCAGCAGTGACACGGGTAGGGGGTTTAGCTATGGCTACACCTTC.

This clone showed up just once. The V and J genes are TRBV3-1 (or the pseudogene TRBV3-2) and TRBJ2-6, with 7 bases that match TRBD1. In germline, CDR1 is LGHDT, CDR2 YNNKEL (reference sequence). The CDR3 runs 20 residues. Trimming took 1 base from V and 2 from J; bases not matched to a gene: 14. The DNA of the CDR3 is TGTGCCAGCAGCCAAGTCACAGGGGCGAGGGTGTGCCCTGGGGCCAACGTCCTGACTTTC. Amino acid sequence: CASSQVTGARVCPGANVLTF.

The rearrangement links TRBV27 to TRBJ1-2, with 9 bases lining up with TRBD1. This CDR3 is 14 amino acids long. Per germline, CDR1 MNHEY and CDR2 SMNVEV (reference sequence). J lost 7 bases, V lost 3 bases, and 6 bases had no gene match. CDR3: CASSLQQGARGYTF. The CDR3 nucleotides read TGTGCCAGCAGTTTGCAACAGGGGGCGCGTGGCTACACCTTC.